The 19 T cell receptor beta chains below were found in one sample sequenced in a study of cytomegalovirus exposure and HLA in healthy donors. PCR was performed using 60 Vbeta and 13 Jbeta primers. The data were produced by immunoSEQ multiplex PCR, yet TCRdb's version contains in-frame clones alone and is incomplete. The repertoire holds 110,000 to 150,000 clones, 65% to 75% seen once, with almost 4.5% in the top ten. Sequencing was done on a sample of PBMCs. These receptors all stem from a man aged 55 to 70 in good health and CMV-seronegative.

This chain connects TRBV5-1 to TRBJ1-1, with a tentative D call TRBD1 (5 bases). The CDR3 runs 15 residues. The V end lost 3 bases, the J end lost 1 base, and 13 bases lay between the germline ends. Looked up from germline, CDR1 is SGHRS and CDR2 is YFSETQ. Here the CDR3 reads CASSSGGVSNTEAFF. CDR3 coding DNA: TGCGCCAGCAGCTCCGGGGGGGTTTCGAACACTGAAGCTTTCTTT.

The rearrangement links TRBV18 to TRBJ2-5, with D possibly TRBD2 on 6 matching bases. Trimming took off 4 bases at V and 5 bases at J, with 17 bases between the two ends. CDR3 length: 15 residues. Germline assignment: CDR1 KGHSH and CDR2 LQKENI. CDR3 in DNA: TGTGCCAGCTCACGGGAAGGGACTTCGGGGGAGACCCAGTACTTC. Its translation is CASSREGTSGETQYF.

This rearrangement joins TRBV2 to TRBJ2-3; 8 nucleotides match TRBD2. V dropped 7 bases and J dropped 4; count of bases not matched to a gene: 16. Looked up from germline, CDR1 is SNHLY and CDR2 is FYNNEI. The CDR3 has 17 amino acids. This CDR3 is CASINTWGLGRPDTQYF. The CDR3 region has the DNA TGTGCCAGCATTAACACTTGGGGACTAGGACGTCCAGATACGCAGTATTTT.

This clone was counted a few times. This CDR3 is CASSQELTVGQETQYF. CDR3 nucleotide sequence: TGTGCCAGCAGCCAAGAGTTGACCGTCGGGCAAGAGACCCAGTACTTC. The chain employs TRBV14 and TRBJ2-5; no clear D. This CDR3 is 16 amino acids long. V was clipped by 0 bases and J by 2 bases, with 13 bases between them. Germline loops: CDR1 SGHDN, CDR2 FVKESK.

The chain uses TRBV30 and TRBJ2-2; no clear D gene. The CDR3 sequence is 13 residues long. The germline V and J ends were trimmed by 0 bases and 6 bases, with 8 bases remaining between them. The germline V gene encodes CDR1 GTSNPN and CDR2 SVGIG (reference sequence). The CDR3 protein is CAWSVLLPGELFF. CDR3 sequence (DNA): TGTGCCTGGAGTGTACTCCTGCCCGGGGAGCTGTTTTTT.

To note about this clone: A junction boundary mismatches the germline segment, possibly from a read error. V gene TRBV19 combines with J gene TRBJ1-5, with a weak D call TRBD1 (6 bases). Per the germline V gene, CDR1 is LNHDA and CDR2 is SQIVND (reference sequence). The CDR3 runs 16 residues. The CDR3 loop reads CASMAGTFVSNQSQHF. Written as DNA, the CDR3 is TGTGCCAGTATGGCCGGGACATTCGTTAGCAATCAGTCCCAGCATTTT.

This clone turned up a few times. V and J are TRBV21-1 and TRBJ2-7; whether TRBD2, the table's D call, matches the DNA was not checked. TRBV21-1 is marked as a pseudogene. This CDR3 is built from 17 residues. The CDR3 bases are TGTGCCAGCAGCAAATTCGGGGACCGGGACTACTCCTACGAGCAGTACTTC. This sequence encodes CASSKFGDRDYSYEQYF.

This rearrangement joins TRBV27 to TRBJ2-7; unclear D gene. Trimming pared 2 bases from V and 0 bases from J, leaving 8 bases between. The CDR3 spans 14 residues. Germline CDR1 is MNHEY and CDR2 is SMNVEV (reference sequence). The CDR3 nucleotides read TGTGCCAGCAGTTTAAAAACCGGCTCCTACGAGCAGTACTTC. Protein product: CASSLKTGSYEQYF.

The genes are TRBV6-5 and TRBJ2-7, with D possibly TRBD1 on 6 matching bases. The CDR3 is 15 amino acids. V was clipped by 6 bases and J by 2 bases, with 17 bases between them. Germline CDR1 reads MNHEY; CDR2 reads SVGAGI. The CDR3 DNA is TGTGCCAGCAGAGTCGCTAACAGGGACGCCTACGAGCAGTACTTC. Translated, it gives CASRVANRDAYEQYF.

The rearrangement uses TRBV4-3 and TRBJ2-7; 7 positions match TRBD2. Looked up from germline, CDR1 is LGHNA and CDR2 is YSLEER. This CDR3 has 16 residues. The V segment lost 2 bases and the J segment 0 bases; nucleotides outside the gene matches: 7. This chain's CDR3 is CASSQLAGESSYEQYF. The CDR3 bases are TGCGCCAGCAGCCAACTCGCGGGGGAGAGCTCCTACGAGCAGTACTTC.

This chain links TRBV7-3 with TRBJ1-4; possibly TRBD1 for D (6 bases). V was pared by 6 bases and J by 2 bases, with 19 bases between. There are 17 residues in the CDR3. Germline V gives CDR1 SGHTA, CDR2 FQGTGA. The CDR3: CASSVTGGASTNEKLFF. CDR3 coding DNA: TGTGCCAGCAGTGTAACCGGGGGGGCGAGTACTAATGAAAAACTGTTTTTT.

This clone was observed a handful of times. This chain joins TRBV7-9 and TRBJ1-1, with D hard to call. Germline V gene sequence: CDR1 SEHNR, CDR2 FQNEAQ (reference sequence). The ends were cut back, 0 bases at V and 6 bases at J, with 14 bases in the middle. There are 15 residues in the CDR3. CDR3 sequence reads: CASSLASRKVSEAFF. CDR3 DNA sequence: TGTGCCAGCAGCTTAGCGTCCAGGAAGGTCTCTGAAGCTTTCTTT. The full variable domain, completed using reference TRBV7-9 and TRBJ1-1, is DTGVSQNPRHKITKRGQNVTFRCDPISEHNRLYWYRQTLGQGPEFLTYFQNEAQLEKSRLLSDRFSAERPKGSFSTLEIQRTEQGDSAMYLCASSLASRKVSEAFFGQGTRLTVV.

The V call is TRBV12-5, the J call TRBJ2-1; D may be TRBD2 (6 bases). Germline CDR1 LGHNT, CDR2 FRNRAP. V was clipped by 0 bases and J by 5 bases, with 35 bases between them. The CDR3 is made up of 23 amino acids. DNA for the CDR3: TGTGCTAGTGGTTTGGTAAGGGGTAGTATTACAGTTCAACGGGAGAGACCCAACAATGAGCAGTTCTTC. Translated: CASGLVRGSITVQRERPNNEQFF.

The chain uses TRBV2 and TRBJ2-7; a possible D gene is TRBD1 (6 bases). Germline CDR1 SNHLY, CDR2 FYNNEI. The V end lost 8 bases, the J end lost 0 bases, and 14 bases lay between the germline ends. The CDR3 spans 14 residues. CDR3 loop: CASVNQGSSYEQYF. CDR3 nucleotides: TGTGCCAGCGTGAATCAGGGGTCCTCCTACGAGCAGTACTTC.

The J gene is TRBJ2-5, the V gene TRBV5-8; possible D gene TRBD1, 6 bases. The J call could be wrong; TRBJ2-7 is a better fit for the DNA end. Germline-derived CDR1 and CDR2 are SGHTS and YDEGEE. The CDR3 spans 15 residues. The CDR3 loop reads CASSLGGGGFYEQYF. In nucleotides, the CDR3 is TGTGCCAGCAGCTTGGGTGGGGGCGGATTTTACGAGCAGTACTTC.

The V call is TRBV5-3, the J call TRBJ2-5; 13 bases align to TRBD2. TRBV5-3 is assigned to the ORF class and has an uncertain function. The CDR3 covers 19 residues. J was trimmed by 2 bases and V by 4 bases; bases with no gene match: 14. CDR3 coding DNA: TGTGCCAGAAGCCAAAATACACTAGCGGGAGGGCCGGGGCAAGAGACCCAGTACTTC. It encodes CARSQNTLAGGPGQETQYF.

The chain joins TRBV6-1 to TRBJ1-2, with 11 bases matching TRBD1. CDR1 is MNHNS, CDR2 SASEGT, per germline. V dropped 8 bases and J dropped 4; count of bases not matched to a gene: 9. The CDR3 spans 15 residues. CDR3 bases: TGTGCCAGCGGGAAAGGGACAGGGGGTTTCTATGGCTACACCTTC. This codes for CASGKGTGGFYGYTF.

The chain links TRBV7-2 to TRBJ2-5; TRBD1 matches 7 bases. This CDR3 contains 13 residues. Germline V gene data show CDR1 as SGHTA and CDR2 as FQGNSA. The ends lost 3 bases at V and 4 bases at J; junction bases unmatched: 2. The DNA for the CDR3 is TGTGCCAGCAGCTTCAACAGGGGAGAGACCCAGTACTTC. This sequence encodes CASSFNRGETQYF.

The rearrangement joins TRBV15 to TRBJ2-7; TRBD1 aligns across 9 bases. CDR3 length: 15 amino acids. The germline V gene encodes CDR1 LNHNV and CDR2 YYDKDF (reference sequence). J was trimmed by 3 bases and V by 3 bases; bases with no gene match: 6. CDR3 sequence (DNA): TGTGCCACCAGCAGGGGGGGACAGGGTGGCTACGAGCAGTACTTC. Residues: CATSRGGQGGYEQYF.